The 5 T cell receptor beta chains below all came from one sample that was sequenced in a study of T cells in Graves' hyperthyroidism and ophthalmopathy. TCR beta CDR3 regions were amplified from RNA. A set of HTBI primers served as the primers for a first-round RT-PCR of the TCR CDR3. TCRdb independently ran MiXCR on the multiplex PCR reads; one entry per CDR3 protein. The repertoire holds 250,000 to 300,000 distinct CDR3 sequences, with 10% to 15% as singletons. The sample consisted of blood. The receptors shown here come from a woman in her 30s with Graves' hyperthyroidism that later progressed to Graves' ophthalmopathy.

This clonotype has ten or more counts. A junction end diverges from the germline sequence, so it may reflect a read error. The DNA for the CDR3 is TGTGCCAGCACTTTAGACCCGGCCGCAAACATTCAGTACTTC. The encoded protein is CASTLDPAANIQYF. The chain carries TRBV28 and TRBJ2-4; D call uncertain. Germline V gene lookup returns CDR1 MDHEN and CDR2 SYDVKM. The CDR3 is 14 amino acids.

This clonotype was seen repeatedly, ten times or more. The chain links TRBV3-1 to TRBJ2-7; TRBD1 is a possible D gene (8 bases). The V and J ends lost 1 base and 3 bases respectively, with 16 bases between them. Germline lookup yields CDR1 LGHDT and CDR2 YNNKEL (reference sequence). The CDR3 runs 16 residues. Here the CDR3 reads CASSQGPGGGSYEQYF. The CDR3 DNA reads TGTGCCAGCAGCCAAGGGCCAGGGGGCGGGAGCTACGAGCAGTACTTC.

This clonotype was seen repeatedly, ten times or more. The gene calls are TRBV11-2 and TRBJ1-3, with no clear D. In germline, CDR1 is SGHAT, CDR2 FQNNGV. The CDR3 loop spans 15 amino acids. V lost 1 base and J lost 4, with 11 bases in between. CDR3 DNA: TGTGCCAGCAGCTTAGCAGGTTCGGCAGGAAACACCATATATTTT. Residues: CASSLAGSAGNTIYF.

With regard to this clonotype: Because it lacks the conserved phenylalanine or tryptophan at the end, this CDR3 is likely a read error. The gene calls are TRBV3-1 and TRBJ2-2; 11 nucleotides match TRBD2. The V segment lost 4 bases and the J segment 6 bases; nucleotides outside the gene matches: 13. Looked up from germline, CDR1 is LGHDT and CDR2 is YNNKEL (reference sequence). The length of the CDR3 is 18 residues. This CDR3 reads CASSLGTSGKGGAGELFL. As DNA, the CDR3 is TGTGCCAGCAGCCTAGGGACTAGCGGAAAGGGGGGAGCCGGGGAGCTGTTTCTT.

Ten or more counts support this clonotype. CDR3 sequence: CASSPLGIIAEQFF. The CDR3 DNA is TGTGCCAGCAGTCCCCTGGGTATTATCGCTGAGCAGTTCTTC. V usage is TRBV28 and J usage is TRBJ2-1, with unresolved D. The CDR3 contains 14 residues. The germline gives CDR1 MDHEN, CDR2 SYDVKM. V was pared by 5 bases and J by 9 bases, with 17 bases between.